This TCR beta chain was sequenced during a study of blood T cell repertoires in COVID-19 (dated by TCRdb to the early 2020s). Turning to the overall study: Samples from collaborators originated in the United States, Italy and Spain and spanned both the acute and convalescent phases of COVID-19. The material from the prospective study consisted of cDNA or gDNA derived from T cells, B-cell-depleted T cells, or PBMCs. The dataset comprised deeply sampled blood TCRbeta repertoires from subjects exposed to, actively infected with, or recovered from COVID-19. The repertoires were released in a freely available public database meant as a resource for research on the immune response to SARS-CoV-2. Samples came from the ongoing ImmuneRACE study (first 160 participants) plus 1,254 subjects from 6 global collaborators. A de-identified subject ID, COVID-19 status, age in years and sex were almost always included in the sample metadata. HLA class I and class II types, where available, came from metadata supplied by the sample provider rather than from assay-based typing.

TCRbeta CDR3 regions were amplified from genomic DNA using the immunoSEQ Assay, a bias-controlled multiplex PCR. Per the original workflow: The number of nucleated cells in each sample was estimated by amplification of reference gene primers within the assay. To quantify the absolute abundance of each unique TCRbeta CDR3 rearrangement, sequence reads were collapsed and filtered. Productive Simpson clonality was computed per sample as the square root of Simpson's diversity index over productive rearrangements. TCRdb limited this immuneACCESS table to in-frame rearrangements with V and J called. A share of clones is missing; checked studies link under half to unresolved V genes, and the rest is unexplained. D and trimming were read from the DNA, whereas the V and J calls and clone size are those reported in that table. The sample yields 90,000 to 150,000 clones; more than 70% were counted once. The top ten clones comprise about 3.8% of the sample.

Collaborating institutions collected whole blood in K2EDTA tubes following their own protocols. Collaborator samples were shipped for TCRbeta analysis as frozen whole blood, isolated PBMCs, or DNA extracted from either sample type. This clone was seen once. Which antigen it targets is not known. Base qualities are not at hand, and no much larger clone is one base apart. The CDR3 has 16 amino acids, counting the end cysteine and phenylalanine. Here the CDR3 DNA is all that survives: 48 bases in frame from base 1. CDR1 and CDR2 were assigned from the germline V gene (reference sequence) as SGHNT and YYREEE. V has 2 bases trimmed and J has 2 bases trimmed; junction bases matching no gene number 7. Study-wide findings and limitations: Clinical and demographic metadata were provided uncurated, with the amount varying by source and participant.

The specimen sequenced was peripheral blood. The clonotype comes from a man aged 55 to 69 with acute or convalescent COVID-19. The sequence is built from TRBV5-4 and TRBJ2-5; TRBD2 matches 9 bases in the middle. In nucleotide form, the sequence is TGTGCCAGCAGCTTTCTGGGACTAGCAGAGCAAGAGACCCAGTACTTC. Its protein product is CASSFLGLAEQETQYF.